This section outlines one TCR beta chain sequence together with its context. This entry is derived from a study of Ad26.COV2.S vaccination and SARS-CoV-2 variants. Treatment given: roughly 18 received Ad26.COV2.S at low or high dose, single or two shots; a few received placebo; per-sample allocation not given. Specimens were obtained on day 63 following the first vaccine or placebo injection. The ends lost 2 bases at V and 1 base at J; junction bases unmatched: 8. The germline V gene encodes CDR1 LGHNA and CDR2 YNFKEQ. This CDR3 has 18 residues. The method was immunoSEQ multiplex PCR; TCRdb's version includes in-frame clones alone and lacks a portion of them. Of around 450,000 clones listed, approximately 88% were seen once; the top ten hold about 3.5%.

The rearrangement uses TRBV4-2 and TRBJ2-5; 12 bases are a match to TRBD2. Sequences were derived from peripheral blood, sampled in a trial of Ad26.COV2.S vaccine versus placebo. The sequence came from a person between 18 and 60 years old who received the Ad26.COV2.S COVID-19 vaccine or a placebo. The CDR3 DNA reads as TGTGCCAGCAGCCAAAAGAGCCCTAGCGGGGGGGCCCAAGAGACCCAGTACTTC. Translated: CASSQKSPSGGAQETQYF.